These 15 T cell receptor beta chains originate from one sample sequenced in a study of spatial heterogeneity in lung cancer. Documented time point: sample taken at primary tumor resection. Whole RNA from tumor, nontumor lung or frozen PBMC was sequenced unsorted. MiXCR, run by TCRdb on the 5' RACE reads, gives a single entry per CDR3 protein. The sample records 50,000 to 65,000 distinct CDR3 sequences, around 7% being singletons. The sample consisted of PBMCs, taken at surgery. Source of these receptors: a female donor with early-stage non-small cell lung cancer.

This clonotype was seen ten or more times. The rearrangement links TRBV5-6 to TRBJ2-2; D unresolved. Germline CDR1 reads SGHDT; CDR2 reads YYEEEE. Trimming removed 2 bases from V and 4 bases from J, with 6 bases in between. The CDR3 contains 13 residues. The CDR3 spells CASSFHPTGELFF. DNA for the CDR3: TGTGCCAGCAGCTTCCACCCCACCGGGGAGCTGTTTTTT.

This clonotype was seen ten or more times. The chain employs TRBV30 and TRBJ2-1; maybe TRBD1 (6 bases). The CDR3 is made up of 11 amino acids. Between the trimmed V and J ends, which lost 0 bases and 14 bases, there was a span of 11 bases. The germline V gene has CDR1 GTSNPN and CDR2 SVGIG (reference sequence). CDR3: CAWSVRGMKFF. The CDR3 DNA reads as TGTGCCTGGAGTGTAAGGGGGATGAAGTTCTTC.

This clonotype was seen many times. The chain employs TRBV19 and TRBJ2-7, with D unresolved. There are 14 residues in the CDR3. V was cut by 3 bases and J by 0 bases, with 9 bases left in between. From germline, CDR1 is LNHDA and CDR2 SQIVND (reference sequence). The CDR3 sequence: CASSIGRASYEQYF. CDR3 coding DNA: TGTGCCAGTAGTATCGGACGGGCCTCCTACGAGCAGTACTTC. The full variable domain, with the rest looked up from reference TRBV19 and TRBJ2-7, is DGGITQSPKYLFRKEGQNVTLSCEQNLNHDAMYWYRQDPGQGLRLIYYSQIVNDFQKGDIAEGYSVSREKKESFPLTVTSAQKNPTAFYLCASSIGRASYEQYFGPGTRLTVT.

V and J are TRBV7-3 and TRBJ2-1; no reliable D call. CDR1 is SGHTA, CDR2 FQGTGA, per germline. Trimming cost V 1 base and J 9 bases, with 13 bases left between them. This CDR3 comprises 14 residues. This CDR3 reads CASSLMGSLSEQFF. The CDR3 coding sequence is TGTGCCAGCAGCTTAATGGGCAGTCTTAGTGAGCAGTTCTTC.

This clonotype was picked up many times. The V call is TRBV30, the J call TRBJ1-1; D gene unclear. Germline CDR1 and CDR2: GTSNPN and SVGIG (reference sequence). Trimming pared 4 bases from V and 0 bases from J, leaving 9 bases between. This CDR3 has 13 residues. The CDR3 sequence: CAWNGQLNTEAFF. CDR3 DNA sequence: TGTGCCTGGAACGGGCAGCTGAACACTGAAGCTTTCTTT.

This clonotype appeared a few times. This chain links TRBV2 with TRBJ1-4; no clear D gene. The length of the CDR3 is 14 residues. CDR1 SNHLY and CDR2 FYNNEI come from the germline V gene. V was clipped by 10 bases and J by 5 bases, with 17 bases between them. CDR3 sequence: CANNLGGLNEKLFF. In DNA form, the CDR3 reads TGTGCCAATAACCTCGGCGGACTCAATGAAAAACTGTTTTTT.

This clonotype was seen repeatedly, ten times or more. V and J are TRBV20-1 and TRBJ2-7, with TRBD1 as a possible D gene (5 bases). The length of the CDR3 is 14 residues. V was clipped by 0 bases and J by 3 bases, with 12 bases between them. Per the germline V gene, CDR1 is DFQATT and CDR2 is SNEGSKA (reference sequence). DNA of the CDR3: TGCAGTGCTAGAGATTATGACAGACTCTACGAGCAGTACTTC. This translates into CSARDYDRLYEQYF.

This clonotype was detected ten times or more. CDR3: CASSPRDGYTDTQYF. CDR3 DNA sequence: TGTGCCAGCAGTCCCCGGGACGGATACACAGATACGCAGTATTTT. The chain combines TRBV28 with TRBJ2-3, with D tentatively TRBD1 or TRBD2 (5 bases each). V shed 5 bases and J shed 2 bases, with 14 bases lying between them. Germline loops: CDR1 MDHEN, CDR2 SYDVKM. The CDR3 is made up of 15 amino acids.

This clonotype was counted only a few times. The genes are TRBV6-5 and TRBJ2-4; 7 positions agree with TRBD1. CDR1 and CDR2 (germline): MNHEY, SVGAGI. The CDR3 contains 14 residues. After removal of 2 bases from V and 8 bases from J, the junction contained 6 bases not matched to a gene. CDR3 nucleotide sequence: TGTGCCAGCAGTTACAGGGGGCGGGTGGACATTCAGTACTTC. It is translated as CASSYRGRVDIQYF.

This clonotype was observed many times. J is TRBJ1-2 and V is TRBV4-1; D gene ambiguous. The CDR3 covers 14 residues. Germline CDR1 and CDR2: MGHRA and YSYEKL. The germline V and J ends were trimmed by 1 base and 3 bases, with 9 bases remaining between them. The CDR3 region is CASSQGIDYYGYTF. The CDR3 DNA sequence: TGCGCCAGCAGCCAAGGTATAGATTACTATGGCTACACCTTC.

This clonotype was recorded at least ten times. The rearrangement uses TRBV7-2 and TRBJ2-5, with TRBD1 matching over 10 bases. Germline V lookup: CDR1 SGHTA, CDR2 FQGNSA. The CDR3 runs 15 residues. After removal of 5 bases from V and 6 bases from J, the junction contained 9 bases not matched to a gene. The CDR3 here is CASSARGQGLQTQYF. In DNA, the CDR3 is TGTGCCAGCAGCGCCCGGGGACAGGGGTTACAGACCCAGTACTTC.

This clonotype was recorded at least ten times. The chain uses TRBV28 and TRBJ2-2, with 12 positions matching TRBD2. The CDR3 has 17 residues. In germline, CDR1 is MDHEN, CDR2 SYDVKM. Unmatched junction bases numbered 7, after V lost 6 bases and J lost 2 bases. The CDR3 nucleotides read TGTGCCAGCAGCCTCTTTGGACTAGCGGGAAACACCGGGGAGCTGTTTTTT. Encoded protein: CASSLFGLAGNTGELFF.

This clonotype was seen ten or more times. This chain joins TRBV27 and TRBJ2-5; TRBD1 agrees at 8 bases. The ends lost 6 bases at V and 4 bases at J; junction bases unmatched: 7. Germline V CDR1 and CDR2: MNHEY, SMNVEV (reference sequence). The CDR3 loop spans 14 amino acids. This CDR3 reads CASSPGGSLETQYF. The DNA for the CDR3 is TGTGCCAGCAGCCCAGGGGGCAGTTTAGAGACCCAGTACTTC.

This clonotype was detected many times. The chain combines TRBV19 with TRBJ1-2; tentative D call: TRBD1 (5 bases). V was trimmed by 7 bases and J by 4 bases, leaving 16 bases between them. Looked up from germline, CDR1 is LNHDA and CDR2 is SQIVND (reference sequence). The CDR3 covers 14 residues. DNA for the CDR3: TGTGCCAGTAAAGGGGAGCCGGGATTCTATGGCTACACCTTC. Translation: CASKGEPGFYGYTF. The full variable domain, in which reference TRBV19 and TRBJ1-2 provide the parts outside the CDR3, is DGGITQSPKYLFRKEGQNVTLSCEQNLNHDAMYWYRQDPGQGLRLIYYSQIVNDFQKGDIAEGYSVSREKKESFPLTVTSAQKNPTAFYLCASKGEPGFYGYTFGSGTRLTVV.

This clonotype was detected only a few times. The genes are TRBV6-5 and TRBJ2-5, with D perhaps TRBD1 or TRBD2 (5 bases each). V was clipped by 6 bases and J by 8 bases, with 16 bases between them. The V gene's germline CDR1 is MNHEY and CDR2 SVGAGI. CDR3 length equals 13 residues. This CDR3 is CASSWDETKTQYF. CDR3 nucleotide sequence: TGTGCCAGCAGCTGGGACGAAACGAAAACCCAGTACTTC.